A single T cell receptor beta chain is shown here with its context. The target antigen is unknown. The data were taken from a study of cytomegalovirus exposure and HLA in healthy donors. Study-wide findings and caveats: Trimming of TCR beta V- and J-genes showed a link, identified in a later analysis, to a missense DCLRE1C variant. Most observed TCR sequences were rare, whereas some public TCRs were detected in many donors.

Germline CDR1 SQVTM, CDR2 ANQGSEA. The CDR3 has 12 residues. Trimming pared 7 bases from V and 9 bases from J, leaving 16 bases between. PCR used 60 Vbeta primers and 13 Jbeta primers. Measured with immunoSEQ multiplex PCR; TCRdb has only the in-frame clones, and not every one. This sample carries 100,000 to 150,000 clones, roughly 85% of them seen once, and the ten largest clones take about 19%. The V call is TRBV29-1, the J call TRBJ2-1; D is perhaps TRBD1 (5 bases). The sequenced sample was PBMCs. This receptor was obtained from a man between 18 and 35 years old in good health and CMV-seropositive. CDR3 sequence reads: CSAEGQGPEQFF. The CDR3 coding sequence is TGCAGCGCCGAAGGTCAGGGCCCTGAGCAGTTCTTC.